A selection of T cell receptor beta chains follows, all from one sample in a study of human T cells and chemical hapten exposure. Each CDR3 protein is one row after TCRdb ran MiXCR on the RACE reads. Among around 100,000 distinct CDR3 sequences listed, more than 9.5% were seen once. Source: whole blood, taken in connection with sensitization to the hapten diphenylcyclopropenone (DPC). The source is a woman aged 40 to 50 with alopecia areata. Some clones in this sample may be carry-over from other donors' samples. Both conserved end residues are part of each CDR3. The D gene is left open where the match is weak. Only part of the rows carry a size: once, few, many, or a class if the clone is expanded.

size	D	V	J	DNA	CDR3
-	TRBD1	TRBV19	TRBJ2-7	TGTGCCAGTAGTATGTGGGACAGAGCGTACGAGCAGTACTTC	CASSMWDRAYEQYF
many	-	TRBV23-1	TRBJ1-5	TGCGCCAGCAGTCAATCCCGGACAGCCCAGCCCCAGCATTTT	CASSQSRTAQPQHF
many	-	TRBV11-2	TRBJ2-1	TGTGCCAGCAGCTTAGATGGGACCTACAATGAGCAGTTCTTC	CASSLDGTYNEQFF
few	-	TRBV6-2/TRBV6-3	TRBJ2-7	TGTGCCAGCAGTCCCCTTAGGAGCTCCTACGAGCAGTACTTC	CASSPLRSSYEQYF
-	-	TRBV4-2	TRBJ2-5	TGTGCCAGCAGCCCAGAGGGGTTTGAGACCCAGTACTTC	CASSPEGFETQYF
-	-	TRBV29-1	TRBJ1-2	TGCAGCGTTGGGGCCCGGCTCCGGGCCGAGGTTGGCTACACCTTC	CSVGARLRAEVGYTF
many	TRBD2	TRBV11-2	TRBJ2-1	TGTGCCAGCAGCTTAGTTACTAGCGTCAGGGCTCGCTCCTACAATGAGCAGTTCTTC	CASSLVTSVRARSYNEQFF
few	-	TRBV3-1	TRBJ1-5	TGTGCCAGCAGCCCGGGACTTAGCAATCAGCCCCAGCATTTT	CASSPGLSNQPQHF
many	-	TRBV27	TRBJ2-7	TGTGCCAGCAGTTTCCTGACGGCGACCTACGAGCAGTACTTC	CASSFLTATYEQYF
-	TRBD2	TRBV12-3/TRBV12-4	TRBJ2-3	TGTGCCAGCAGCCTACGCCGGACTAGCGGCACACCAGATACGCAGTATTTT	CASSLRRTSGTPDTQYF
-	TRBD1	TRBV7-9	TRBJ1-1	TGTGCCAGCACCTTAACCCGGGACAGCGTGAACACTGAAGCTTTCTTT	CASTLTRDSVNTEAFF
many	-	TRBV10-2	TRBJ2-7	TGCGCCAGCATGAGGGGCCCCGAGGCACTCAAGCAGTACTTC	CASMRGPEALKQYF
few	-	TRBV10-3	TRBJ2-1	TGTGCCATCTGTGGGGGCAAGACAGACAATGAGCAGTTCTTC	CAICGGKTDNEQFF
few	-	TRBV10-1	TRBJ2-7	TGCGCCAGCAGTGAGACAGTCACTCCCTACGAGCAGTACTTC	CASSETVTPYEQYF
-	TRBD1	TRBV14	TRBJ2-7	TGTGCCAGCAGCCTACCGGGACAGGGAAGTTATGGGCAGTACTTC	CASSLPGQGSYGQYF
-	-	TRBV18	TRBJ2-3	TGTGCCAGCTCACCGGGGCGGGACACAGATACGCAGTATTTT	CASSPGRDTDTQYF
many	-	TRBV4-3	TRBJ2-3	TGCGCCAGCAGCCAAGATGGGACTGCGGTAATCACAGATACGCAGTATTTT	CASSQDGTAVITDTQYF
many	-	TRBV7-2	TRBJ2-7	TGTGCCAGCAGCTTAGGAGGGGAATACGAGCAGTACTTC	CASSLGGEYEQYF
few	-	TRBV7-2	TRBJ2-7	TGTGCCAGCAGCTTAGCTTACGGGTCGCAGTACTTC	CASSLAYGSQYF
few	TRBD1	TRBV6-6	TRBJ1-2	TGTGCCAGCAGTCCAAGACAGGGAGGAACCTATGGCTACACCTTC	CASSPRQGGTYGYTF
-	TRBD1	TRBV28	TRBJ1-1	TGTGCCAGCAGTTTGAAGGGGGCGCGCACTGAAGCTTTCTTT	CASSLKGARTEAFF
-	TRBD2	TRBV4-1	TRBJ2-1	TGCGCCAGCAGCCAAGCAAAGACTAGCGGCTACAATGAGCAGTTCTTC	CASSQAKTSGYNEQFF
many	TRBD2	TRBV20-1	TRBJ2-5	TGCAGTGCCCCTTTTAGCGGGGCGAGGCAAGAGACCCAGTACTTC	CSAPFSGARQETQYF
few	-	TRBV6-1	TRBJ2-7	TGTGCCAGCAGCCGGGACCTGCTATTTGACGAGCAGTACTTC	CASSRDLLFDEQYF
many	-	TRBV7-9	TRBJ1-3	TGTGCCAGCAGCTCCATGGATGGAAACACCATATATTTT	CASSSMDGNTIYF
-	-	TRBV29-1	TRBJ2-3	TGCAGCGTTGCCCGCGACAGCACAGATACGCAGTATTTT	CSVARDSTDTQYF
-	-	TRBV20-1	TRBJ1-4	TGCAGTGCTGCGCCTGGGGGAGCAACTAATGAAAAACTGTTTTTT	CSAAPGGATNEKLFF
few	-	TRBV29-1	TRBJ2-7	TGCAGCGTCGCTTTTGGGTTACTGGACGAGCAGTACTTC	CSVAFGLLDEQYF
many	TRBD2	TRBV10-2	TRBJ2-1	TGCGCCAGCTTACGAGCGGGAGGGAAGGGTGAGCAGTTCTTC	CASLRAGGKGEQFF
-	-	TRBV7-9	TRBJ1-4	TGTACCAGCAGGTCCAACAATGAAAAACTGTTTTTT	CTSRSNNEKLFF
few	-	TRBV4-1	TRBJ1-1	TGCGCCAGCAGCCAACAGGGAGTTTTGACCACTGAAGCTTTCTTT	CASSQQGVLTTEAFF
many	-	TRBV13	TRBJ2-3	TGTGCCAGCAGCTCGTCACTGGGGTCGACCGCAAGAGGCACAGATACGCAGTATTTT	CASSSSLGSTARGTDTQYF
few	TRBD1	TRBV4-2	TRBJ1-5	TGTGCCAGCAGCCAAGACAGGGGGGTAGATCAGCCCCAGCATTTT	CASSQDRGVDQPQHF
many	-	TRBV9	TRBJ1-5	TGTGCCAGCGTTCTCCCTGGGGTGGGTCATAGCAATCAGCCCCAGCATTTT	CASVLPGVGHSNQPQHF
once	TRBD1	TRBV6-5	TRBJ2-7	TGTGCCAGCAGCCGGGACAGGTACGAGCAGTACTTC	CASSRDRYEQYF
-	TRBD1	TRBV14	TRBJ1-6	TGTGCCAGCAGCCACCACGCCGGGACAGGGGGTAATTCACCCCTCCACTTT	CASSHHAGTGGNSPLHF
many	-	TRBV6-2/TRBV6-3	TRBJ1-2	TGTGCCAGCAGTCGTAACTATGGCTACACCTTC	CASSRNYGYTF
few	-	TRBV3-1	TRBJ1-2	TGTGCCAGCAGCCAAAGAGATGTAGGGGCCGGGGGCTACACCTTC	CASSQRDVGAGGYTF
-	-	TRBV6-2/TRBV6-3	TRBJ2-5	TGTGCCAGCAGTGCAATCCAGGGATACGGGAAGACCCAGTACTTC	CASSAIQGYGKTQYF
-	-	TRBV25-1	TRBJ2-5	TGTGCCAGCAGTGAATACACGGGCTTCCAAGAGACCCAGTACTTC	CASSEYTGFQETQYF
-	-	TRBV29-1	TRBJ1-1	TGCAGCGTTGCAGGGTTGAACACTGAAGCTTTCTTT	CSVAGLNTEAFF
many	-	TRBV12-3/TRBV12-4	TRBJ2-2	TGTGCCAGCCAAAGCGGAGGGGGCGGACGCACCGGGGAGCTGTTTTTT	CASQSGGGGRTGELFF
many	-	TRBV6-2/TRBV6-3	TRBJ2-1	TGTGCCAGCAGCCTTGACACAAACAATGAGCAGTTCTTC	CASSLDTNNEQFF
few	TRBD1	TRBV12-3/TRBV12-4	TRBJ1-2	TGTGCCAGCAGTCGTTCGGGACAGGGGTTGCCATACACCTTC	CASSRSGQGLPYTF
many	-	TRBV5-5	TRBJ2-1	TGTGCCAGCAGCCCGATCGGGCCCTCCTACAATGAGCAGTTCTTC	CASSPIGPSYNEQFF
few	-	TRBV6-5	TRBJ1-2	TGTGCCAGCAGTATCGCTCTTAACTATGGCTACACCTTC	CASSIALNYGYTF
many	-	TRBV19	TRBJ1-1	TGTGCCAGTAGTATAGCTCAGAGGAACACTGAAGCTTTCTTT	CASSIAQRNTEAFF
-	TRBD1	TRBV27	TRBJ2-7	TGTGCCAGCAGTTTATTCAGGGGGAGTCTCGAGCAGAACTTC	CASSLFRGSLEQNF
many	-	TRBV30	TRBJ1-5	TGTGCCTGGAGTGCTCTAGGGGCTAGCAATCAGCCCCAGCATTTT	CAWSALGASNQPQHF
few	TRBD1	TRBV27	TRBJ1-2	TGTGCCAGCAGTCCGGGGACAGGGGGCAAACCTTATGGCTACACCTTC	CASSPGTGGKPYGYTF
many	-	TRBV27	TRBJ1-2	TGTGCCAGCAGGGCTAACTATGGCTACACCTTC	CASRANYGYTF
-	-	TRBV9	TRBJ2-7	TGTGCCAGCAGCGTAGAATTAGGAAAAACCTACGAGCAGTACTTC	CASSVELGKTYEQYF
many	-	TRBV4-3	TRBJ2-1	TGCGCCAGCAGCCAGGATTTTGGGGTCCACAATGAGCAGTTCTTC	CASSQDFGVHNEQFF
-	-	TRBV4-2	TRBJ2-2	TGTGCCAGCAGCGGAGGCCAGGGGAAGAGGACCGGGGAGCTGTTTTTT	CASSGGQGKRTGELFF
many	TRBD1	TRBV29-1	TRBJ1-2	TGCAGCGCCGAGGGACAGAACTTTGCGGAAGATGGCTACACCTTC	CSAEGQNFAEDGYTF
many	TRBD1	TRBV2	TRBJ1-1	TGTGCCAGCAGGGGGGGACAGGGTGTCACTGAAGCTTTCTTT	CASRGGQGVTEAFF